This T cell receptor (beta chain) appears in the sequencing data of a study of blood T cells in healthy people across ages (dated by TCRdb to the mid-2010s). Describing the broader study: In model experiments, template switching captured about one uniquely barcoded TCR beta cDNA molecule for every two T cells. To avoid experimental bias, donors of different ages were distributed randomly across sequencing lanes. To track age-related changes in TCR beta repertoire diversity, the study relied on deep sequencing normalized with unique cDNA molecular identifiers. The study analyzed two additional independent replicas of 1 million unique cDNA reads from the same blood draw for two donors, one aged 18 to 30 and one aged 80 or older. The donors were divided into four age groups: young (average 16 years), middle-aged (around 37), aged (about 61) and long-lived (more than 75). Study-level results and caveats: Because donor CMV infection status was unknown, age-related changes in expanded clonotypes were potentially confounded. A strong correlation was found between observed TCR beta diversity and the percentage of naive T cells measured by flow cytometry. The long-lived group showed more naive CD4+ T cells, fewer expanded clones and increased TCR diversity than the aged group, suggesting age selection. Estimates of total diversity from one million sequenced T cells were regarded as lower bounds and underestimates. Because profiling used bulk unsorted PBMCs, naive and antigen-experienced compartments could not be compared conclusively. As age increased, observed TCR beta diversity per million T cells dropped in a roughly linear way, and a significant reduction was already evident by age around 41.

The donors were a few dozen Caucasian individuals from Russia, aged about 6 to 100 years, who were systemically healthy. Ten milliliters of peripheral blood were drawn from each donor into EDTA-treated Vacutainer tubes. Ficoll-Paque density-gradient centrifugation was used to isolate PBMCs, with at least 7 million per sample. Total RNA was extracted from PBMCs with Trizol reagent, with at least 5 micrograms obtained per sample. Naive CD45RAhigh/CD27high T cell percentages were measured by flow cytometry on a PBMC aliquot from every donor. Libraries came from 5' RACE. Sequenced using an Illumina HiSeq 2500. A second PCR of about 6 to 12 cycles was performed with a sample-barcoded 5' primer and a J-beta primer mix. A template-switch 5' adaptor carrying 12 random nucleotides introduced a unique molecular identifier onto each TCR beta cDNA molecule. Each sample yielded at least 3 million CDR3-containing paired-end reads. First-strand cDNA was synthesized from all RNA with the Mint cDNA synthesis kit, primed by a TRBC-specific oligonucleotide. Following uracil-DNA glycosylase treatment, all cDNA underwent a first 18-cycle PCR with the universal primers M1SS and BC2_uni_R. On the authors' methods: Each sample was normalized by randomly selecting 1 million high-quality reads, each carrying a distinct molecular identifier. Instead of being binned into consensus sequences, reads with shared molecular identifiers were discarded. MiTCR, with a Q25 quality threshold and the strictest error-elimination algorithm, was used for CDR3 identification, clonotype clustering and error correction. A nonparametric unseen species model with Euler transformation was used to estimate lower-bound total TCR beta diversity. Using fastp at Q25 and MiXCR, TCRdb reprocessed the public reads and kept productive beta chains. Rows with a matching CDR3 protein are joined into one entry that keeps the most common DNA and genes. TCRdb's processing, not the study's, gives the V and J calls here. This sample lists about 570,000 distinct CDR3 sequences; 27% were detected once. Of the sample, around a sixth falls within the top ten clones.

A remark on this clonotype: Its antigen remains unidentified. One base away there is no much larger clone; base qualities are not given.

The germline V gene (reference sequence) gives CDR1 as DFQATT and CDR2 as SNEGSKA. Inclusive of the bounding cysteine and phenylalanine, the CDR3 is 16 residues long. The retained sequence is limited to the CDR3, 48 bases, with the frame set at the first base. Trimmed from V: 0 bases; trimmed from J: 2 bases; junction bases lacking a gene match: 5. The chain links TRBV20-1 with TRBJ2-3, with 10 central nucleotides matching TRBD2. The receptor's source is a woman in her 70s in good health. The sequencing input was blood. The CDR3 protein is CSARDPLAGDTDTQYF. The nucleotide sequence is given as TGCAGTGCTAGAGATCCCCTAGCGGGGGACACAGATACGCAGTATTTT.